These T cell receptor beta chains were read from a single sample in a study of blood T cell repertoires in COVID-19. Only in-frame clones appear in the TCRdb table, and some are missing; sequencing was by immunoSEQ multiplex PCR. The table includes roughly 220,000 clones, about 78% detected once. Sequencing was done on a sample of peripheral blood. The receptor set was obtained from a woman in her 70s with acute or convalescent COVID-19. The CDR3 runs from the conserved cysteine through the conserved F or W. D genes are given only for firm matches. Size values are once, few and many counts, or a class for expanded clones, and some rows have none.

clone size	V gene	CDR3 length	J gene	D gene	CDR3 DNA	CDR3 protein
once	TRBV4-1	14	TRBJ2-2	TRBD2	TGCGCCAGCAGCCCCGAGCGGGATTTCGGGGAGCTGTTTTTT	CASSPERDFGELFF
few	TRBV5-1	16	TRBJ1-4	TRBD1	TGCGCCAGCAGCTGGGGGACAGGGGGCCCCGCGGAAAAACTGTTTTTT	CASSWGTGGPAEKLFF
NA	TRBV18	13	TRBJ1-1	NA	TGTGCCAGCTTCGGGGTTATGAACACTGAAGCTTTCTTT	CASFGVMNTEAFF
few	TRBV28	14	TRBJ1-2	TRBD1	TGTGCCAGCAGTTTCGCAGGGGGCGTCTATGGCTACACCTTC	CASSFAGGVYGYTF
NA	TRBV25-1	12	TRBJ2-1	NA	TGTGCCAGCAGAGCTAGCGACCGCGAGCAGTTCTTC	CASRASDREQFF
NA	TRBV28	15	TRBJ1-5	NA	TGTGCCAGCAGTTTATTTATTGGCAGGGTAAAGCCCCAGCATTTT	CASSLFIGRVKPQHF
NA	TRBV3-1/TRBV3-2	13	TRBJ1-2	TRBD1	TGTGCCAGCAGCCAACGGACAGGGGATGGCTACACCTTC	CASSQRTGDGYTF
NA	TRBV29-1	15	TRBJ2-5	TRBD2	TGCAGCGTCGTCGGGACTAGACGTTCCGAAGAGACCCAGTACTTC	CSVVGTRRSEETQYF
NA	TRBV9	15	TRBJ2-1	NA	TGTGCCAGCAGCGTAGACGGGTCTCTCTACAATGAGCAGTTCTTC	CASSVDGSLYNEQFF
NA	TRBV4-1	15	TRBJ1-1	NA	TGCGCCAGCAGCCAAGGAGGCAACATGAACACTGAAGCTTTCTTT	CASSQGGNMNTEAFF
few	TRBV27	17	TRBJ2-1	TRBD1	TGTGCCAGCAGCCTGATGCCCCGGGACAGGGGTATCGGTGAGCAGTTCTTC	CASSLMPRDRGIGEQFF
NA	TRBV18	15	TRBJ1-2	TRBD1	TGTGCCAGCTCACCTTCGACAGGGGGCGAGAATGGCTACACCTTC	CASSPSTGGENGYTF
NA	TRBV14	13	TRBJ1-1	NA	TGTGCCAGCAGCCAAGCACGGGGGACTGAAGCTTTCTTT	CASSQARGTEAFF
NA	TRBV4-2	14	TRBJ2-3	NA	TGTGCCAGCAGCCGTACGGGAATGGCAGATACGCAGTATTTT	CASSRTGMADTQYF
NA	TRBV30	16	TRBJ2-3	TRBD1	TGTACCTGGAGTGTGGGGCAGGGGGCCGGCGCAGATACGCAGTATTTT	CTWSVGQGAGADTQYF
NA	TRBV7-9	18	TRBJ2-3	NA	TGTGCCAGCAGCAAAACCCGGGACTCCCTATTTTCCACAGATACGCAGTATTTT	CASSKTRDSLFSTDTQYF
NA	TRBV3-1/TRBV3-2	13	TRBJ2-7	NA	TGTGCCAGCAGCCACGGAGGGCCAAACGAGCAGTACTTC	CASSHGGPNEQYF
few	TRBV3-1/TRBV3-2	14	TRBJ1-2	TRBD1	TGTGCCAGCAGCCAACGACAGGGGAACTATGGCTACACCTTC	CASSQRQGNYGYTF
NA	TRBV7-6	16	TRBJ2-1	TRBD2	TGTGCCAGCAGCTTAACAGCGGGAGGGCTTTGGGATGAGCAGTTCTTC	CASSLTAGGLWDEQFF
NA	TRBV19	13	TRBJ1-1	NA	TGTGCCAGTAGTATGATAGAGAACACTGAAGCTTTCTTT	CASSMIENTEAFF
NA	TRBV11-1	15	TRBJ2-1	TRBD2	TGTGCCAGCAGCCGGACTAGCGCGACCTACAATGAGCAGTTCTTC	CASSRTSATYNEQFF
NA	TRBV29-1	12	TRBJ2-3	NA	TGCAGCGTTGATGAGGGCGCCGATACGCAGTATTTT	CSVDEGADTQYF
NA	TRBV9	14	TRBJ2-5	TRBD1	TGTGCCAGCAGCGGGGGACAGGGCCAAGAGACCCAGTACTTC	CASSGGQGQETQYF
few	TRBV5-5	16	TRBJ1-1	TRBD1	TGTGCCAGCAGCTTGGGACAGGGGGACCTGAACACTGAAGCTTTCTTT	CASSLGQGDLNTEAFF
few	TRBV5-1	18	TRBJ2-3	NA	TGCGCCAGCAGCTTGGGACCCTCGGACACTTTTAGCACAGATACGCAGTATTTT	CASSLGPSDTFSTDTQYF
few	TRBV19	17	TRBJ2-7	NA	TGTGCCAGTAGTACGACAGGACTAGGGCCCGGGGGGTACGAGCAGTACTTC	CASSTTGLGPGGYEQYF
NA	TRBV7-9	14	TRBJ1-2	TRBD1	TGTGCCAGCAGCGAGGGACAGGCTCTCTATGGCTACACCTTC	CASSEGQALYGYTF
NA	TRBV3-1/TRBV3-2	16	TRBJ2-3	NA	TGTGCCAGCAGCCAAGCCCGCGAACTATTCACAGATACGCAGTATTTT	CASSQARELFTDTQYF
NA	TRBV18	14	TRBJ2-3	NA	TGTGCCAGCTCACCAGATCCAGACACAGATACGCAGTATTTT	CASSPDPDTDTQYF
NA	TRBV11-3	16	TRBJ2-7	NA	TGTACCAGCAGCCGAGGCGGGGACGGCGGCTCCTACGAGCAGTACTTC	CTSSRGGDGGSYEQYF
many	TRBV15	15	TRBJ2-1	NA	TGTGCCACCAGCGGCCATAGCGGTATTTACAATGAGCAGTTCTTC	CATSGHSGIYNEQFF
NA	TRBV7-6	17	TRBJ2-1	TRBD2	TGTGCCAGCAGCTTAACTAGCGGGAGGGCCGGCTACAATGAGCAGTTCTTC	CASSLTSGRAGYNEQFF
NA	TRBV19	15	TRBJ2-5	TRBD2	TGTGCCAGTAGGTCTAGCGGGAGGGCGGGCGAGACCCAGTACTTC	CASRSSGRAGETQYF
NA	TRBV9	13	TRBJ2-7	TRBD1	TGTGCCAGCAGCGTAACAGGGGTCGGCGAGCAGTACTTC	CASSVTGVGEQYF
NA	TRBV5-1	13	TRBJ1-6	TRBD1	TGCGCCAGCAGCCCGACAGGGGACTCACCCCTCCACTTT	CASSPTGDSPLHF
NA	TRBV6-6	14	TRBJ1-1	NA	TGTGCCAGCAGTTACGGGGAGGGTGGCACTGAAGCTTTCTTT	CASSYGEGGTEAFF
NA	TRBV7-2	16	TRBJ1-6	NA	TGTGCCAGCAGCCCGCCACGGGGGGCCTATAATTCACCCCTCCACTTT	CASSPPRGAYNSPLHF
once	TRBV12-3/TRBV12-4	13	TRBJ2-7	NA	TGTGCCAGCAGTTTAAGACTCCTCTACGAGCAGTACTTC	CASSLRLLYEQYF
NA	TRBV2	14	TRBJ1-3	NA	TGTGCCAGCAGTGATGGACAGCCAGGAAACACCATATATTTT	CASSDGQPGNTIYF
once	TRBV2	13	TRBJ1-1	NA	TGTGCCAGCGGGGGCCAGTTGAACACTGAAGCTTTCTTT	CASGGQLNTEAFF
NA	TRBV4-1	15	TRBJ1-3	NA	TGCGCCAGCAGCCATATGGACAGCTCTGGAAACACCATATATTTT	CASSHMDSSGNTIYF
NA	TRBV4-2	13	TRBJ1-1	NA	TGTGCCAGCAGCCAAGTAGTGAACACTGAAGCTTTCTTT	CASSQVVNTEAFF